This T cell receptor beta chain derives from a study of OX40 agonist ivuxolimab in advanced cancers. On the study more broadly: An agonistic anti-OX40 (CD134) antibody, ivuxolimab, was used to treat the patients. Patients received intravenous ivuxolimab every 2 weeks at 0.01 to 10 mg/kg.

Germline CDR1 reads LNHDA; CDR2 reads SQIVND (reference sequence). The length of the CDR3 is 13 residues. Trimming took 5 bases from V and 7 from J; bases not matched to a gene: 7. Some clones are missing from TCRdb's copy, which holds only in-frame ones; the method was immunoSEQ multiplex PCR. This sample yields 80,000 to 95,000 clones, of which 70% to 90% are seen a single time; around 0.78% belongs to the top ten. The rearrangement links TRBV19 to TRBJ1-2; TRBD1 agrees at 7 bases. The sample in question was CD4+ or CD8+ T cells sorted from blood, obtained in a trial of the OX40 agonist ivuxolimab. The TCR sequence derives from an adult with an advanced solid tumor such as melanoma, head and neck, liver or kidney cancer. The CDR3 is CASSATGEGGYTF. CDR3 DNA: TGTGCCAGTAGTGCCACAGGGGAAGGTGGCTACACCTTC.